The rows below give T cell receptor beta chains drawn from one sample of a study of cytomegalovirus exposure and HLA in healthy donors. Sequencing used immunoSEQ multiplex PCR; TCRdb keeps in-frame clones, though not all of them. In the table there are nearly 200,000 clones, around 79% of which are singletons. What was sequenced was PBMCs. The receptors here all came from a male donor in good health and CMV-seropositive. Each CDR3 is given with its conserved first and last residue. A D gene is named only where the DNA matches it firmly. Clone size is stated in some rows and not others, as once, few, many or a class when expanded.

TRBJ2-7 NA NA TRBV6-5 CASKILFGQYF TGTGCCAGCAAAATCCTTTTCGGGCAGTACTTC
TRBJ2-1 NA NA TRBV4-1 CASSRVMAALNEQFF TGCGCCAGCAGCCGGGTAATGGCGGCCCTGAATGAGCAGTTCTTC
TRBJ2-5 NA NA TRBV10-2 CASGEETQYF TGCGCCAGCGGGGAGGAGACCCAGTACTTC
TRBJ1-5 NA NA TRBV12-5 CASGFYPGEGISNQPQHF TGTGCTAGTGGTTTTTATCCGGGAGAAGGGATTAGCAATCAGCCCCAGCATTTT
TRBJ2-4 once TRBD1 TRBV5-4 CASSPGARTGDFKNIQYF TGTGCCAGCAGCCCCGGTGCGCGGACAGGGGATTTCAAAAACATTCAGTACTTC
TRBJ2-5 NA TRBD2 TRBV9 CASNDGTSLQETQYF TGTGCCAGCAATGACGGGACTAGCTTACAAGAGACCCAGTACTTC
TRBJ2-3 once TRBD2 TRBV7-2 CASSRMGLAGADTQYF TGTGCCAGCAGCCGAATGGGACTAGCGGGTGCAGATACGCAGTATTTT
TRBJ1-2 NA NA TRBV11-2 CASSLAGPYYGYTF TGTGCCAGCAGCTTAGCGGGTCCGTACTATGGCTACACCTTC
TRBJ2-5 NA NA TRBV7-3 CASSLNASPETQYF TGTGCCAGCAGCTTAAACGCTAGCCCGGAGACCCAGTACTTC
TRBJ1-1 NA TRBD1 TRBV6-5 CASRARTGSTEAFF TGTGCCAGCAGAGCCCGGACAGGGAGTACTGAAGCTTTCTTT
TRBJ2-7 NA NA TRBV28 CTSSLAYEQYF TGTACCAGCAGTCTCGCCTACGAGCAGTACTTC
TRBJ2-7 NA TRBD1 TRBV5-1 CASGDRGHGVEQYF TGCGCCAGCGGAGACAGGGGGCACGGAGTGGAGCAGTACTTC
TRBJ2-7 few NA TRBV21-1 CASSKGPGGSSYEQYF TGTGCCAGCAGCAAAGGTCCGGGCGGGAGCTCCTACGAGCAGTACTTC
TRBJ2-3 NA NA TRBV7-8 CASSWGEAGLTTDTQYF TGTGCCAGCAGCTGGGGGGAGGCAGGACTTACCACAGATACGCAGTATTTT
TRBJ1-4 NA TRBD1 TRBV9 CASSVATNTGTGDEKLFF TGTGCCAGCAGCGTAGCTACCAATACCGGGACAGGGGATGAAAAACTGTTTTTT
TRBJ2-7 NA NA TRBV4-3 CASSQEAWQDTYEQYF TGCGCCAGCAGCCAAGAAGCGTGGCAGGACACCTACGAGCAGTACTTC
TRBJ2-6 NA TRBD1 TRBV7-9 CASSSTGISSGANVLTF TGTGCCAGCAGCTCGACAGGGATTTCCTCTGGGGCCAACGTCCTGACTTTC
TRBJ2-5 NA NA TRBV5-1 CASSATGTYQETQYF TGCGCCAGCAGCGCTACCGGGACTTACCAAGAGACCCAGTACTTC
TRBJ1-5 NA NA TRBV19 CASSTPGRGFWQPQHF TGTGCCAGTAGTACGCCGGGCCGGGGATTTTGGCAGCCCCAGCATTTT
TRBJ1-2 few NA TRBV7-3 CASSGGVYGYTF TGTGCCAGCAGCGGGGGGGTCTATGGCTACACCTTC
TRBJ2-2 once TRBD2 TRBV30 CAWLEGLAGVGPTGELFF TGTGCCTGGCTTGAGGGACTAGCGGGAGTAGGCCCCACCGGGGAGCTGTTTTTT
TRBJ2-2 NA TRBD2 TRBV4-1 CASSQESPSGNTGELFF TGCGCCAGCAGCCAAGAGTCCCCTAGCGGGAACACCGGGGAGCTGTTTTTT
TRBJ2-7 NA NA TRBV20-1 CSARVRGEQYF TGCAGTGCTAGAGTTCGGGGGGAGCAGTACTTC
TRBJ1-2 NA NA TRBV20-1 CSAVYRVRYTF TGCAGTGCGGTTTACAGGGTGCGCTACACCTTC
TRBJ2-3 NA NA TRBV2 CASSEVGGSSTDTQYF TGTGCCAGCAGTGAAGTGGGGGGATCGAGCACAGATACGCAGTATTTT
TRBJ2-1 NA TRBD2 TRBV27 CASSFGTSGIKGVWNEQFF TGTGCCAGCAGTTTCGGGACTAGCGGGATCAAAGGTGTATGGAATGAGCAGTTCTTC
TRBJ2-3 NA NA TRBV29-1 CSVQLVGTDTQYF TGCAGCGTTCAACTTGTAGGCACAGATACGCAGTATTTT
TRBJ2-3 once TRBD2 TRBV5-1 CASSLLIAGVTDTQYF TGCGCCAGCAGCTTGTTAATAGCGGGAGTAACAGATACGCAGTATTTT
TRBJ1-3 NA NA TRBV11-1 CASSRGISGNTIYF TGTGCCAGCAGCCGCGGCATCTCTGGAAACACCATATATTTT
TRBJ2-1 NA NA TRBV6-1 CASSEGTAGEQFF TGTGCCAGCAGTGAAGGGACAGCGGGGGAGCAGTTCTTC
TRBJ2-1 NA TRBD2 TRBV29-1 CSAAGGSYNEQFF TGCAGCGCCGCGGGAGGCTCCTACAATGAGCAGTTCTTC
TRBJ2-7 NA TRBD1 TRBV7-2 CASSLVQGANEQYF TGTGCCAGCAGCTTAGTCCAGGGGGCCAACGAGCAGTACTTC
TRBJ1-4 NA NA TRBV7-9 CASSYGTKREKLFF TGTGCCAGCAGCTACGGGACTAAAAGGGAAAAACTGTTTTTT
TRBJ2-5 NA TRBD2 TRBV13 CASSPVGGLPQETQYF TGTGCCAGCAGCCCTGTTGGGGGACTACCTCAAGAGACCCAGTACTTC
TRBJ1-2 NA NA TRBV29-1 CSGIPFRDNPNYGYTF TGCAGCGGCATCCCGTTTCGGGACAATCCAAACTATGGCTACACCTTC
TRBJ1-2 once TRBD1 TRBV6-1 CASSRQGYGYTF TGTGCCAGCAGCAGACAGGGATATGGCTACACCTTC
TRBJ1-5 NA TRBD1 TRBV10-3 CAIRGTDSNQPQHF TGTGCCATCAGAGGGACAGATAGCAATCAGCCCCAGCATTTT
TRBJ2-7 NA TRBD1 TRBV7-2 CASSPGQGRSYEQYF TGTGCCAGCAGCCCCGGACAGGGGAGGTCCTACGAGCAGTACTTC
TRBJ2-5 NA TRBD1 TRBV27 CASSLGDRETQYF TGTGCCAGCAGTTTAGGGGACAGAGAGACCCAGTACTTC
TRBJ2-1 NA TRBD2 TRBV30 CAWKTSGSNEQFF TGTGCCTGGAAGACTAGCGGGAGCAATGAGCAGTTCTTC
TRBJ1-6 NA NA TRBV9 CASSALPQARSSYNSPLHF TGTGCCAGCAGCGCCCTCCCCCAGGCACGAAGCTCCTATAATTCACCCCTCCACTTT
TRBJ2-7 once TRBD1 TRBV7-3 CASSPTGEMGEQYF TGTGCCAGCAGCCCCACAGGGGAAATGGGCGAGCAGTACTTC
TRBJ2-6 NA NA TRBV5-1 CASSLRGSPSGANVLTF TGCGCCAGCAGCTTGAGGGGAAGCCCCTCTGGGGCCAACGTCCTGACTTTC
TRBJ1-2 NA NA TRBV14 CASSQDGTQGHYGYTF TGTGCCAGCAGCCAAGACGGGACACAGGGTCACTATGGCTACACCTTC
TRBJ2-1 few TRBD2 TRBV4-1 CASSRRLAGVDNEQFF TGCGCCAGCAGCAGGAGGTTAGCGGGAGTAGACAATGAGCAGTTCTTC
TRBJ2-5 NA TRBD2 TRBV14 CASSQAGTSGAETQYF TGTGCCAGCAGCCAAGCCGGGACTAGCGGGGCGGAGACCCAGTACTTC
TRBJ1-5 NA NA TRBV28 CASNPGLPFNQPQHF TGTGCCAGCAACCCGGGACTTCCATTCAATCAGCCCCAGCATTTT
TRBJ2-2 NA NA TRBV9 CASSFLPGTGELFF TGTGCCAGCAGCTTTTTACCGGGCACCGGGGAGCTGTTTTTT
TRBJ2-4 few TRBD2 TRBV27 CASSARRGDRNIQYF TGTGCCAGCAGTGCCCGCCGGGGGGATAGGAACATTCAGTACTTC
TRBJ2-7 NA NA TRBV10-3 CAISGDLSYEQYF TGTGCCATCAGTGGGGACTTATCCTACGAGCAGTACTTC
TRBJ1-5 NA NA TRBV6-5 CASSLHRGYQPQHF TGTGCCAGCAGTTTACATCGGGGGTATCAGCCCCAGCATTTT